This T cell receptor beta chain was observed in a study of T-cell reconstitution after alpha-beta-depleted transplantation in children. Study-level points and caveats: From newly produced T cells came most of the T-cell counts and diversity one year after transplant. The origin of high day-60 TCRbeta diversity in some patients lay in surviving recipient T cells and thymic progenitors. Two months or so post-transplant, alpha-beta T cells reportedly derived from several hundred expanded graft clones.

As concerns this clonotype: Its antigen remains unidentified.

The authors prepared the TCRbeta library with unique molecular identifiers. TCRdb independently ran MiXCR on the PCR reads; one entry per CDR3 protein. This sample has 450,000 to 550,000 distinct CDR3 sequences, with about an eighth found just once. This CDR3 region has 12 residues. The V gene lost 6 bases and the J gene lost 5 bases, with 11 bases spanning the gap. Germline V gene sequence: CDR1 SEHNR, CDR2 FQNEAQ (reference sequence). This chain connects TRBV7-9 to TRBJ2-7; tentatively, D is TRBD1 or TRBD2 (5 bases each). Sequences were derived from PBMCs, mostly from graft donor cells, sampled 180 days after TCRalphabeta/CD19-depleted stem cell transplant. This sequence originates from a female patient aged 2-15 years who had a stem cell transplant for aplastic anemia, so the T cells may come from the graft donor. CDR3 residues: CASSSGSHEQYF. CDR3 sequence (DNA): TGTGCCAGCAGTTCAGGGAGTCACGAGCAGTACTTC. The full variable domain, its missing parts supplied by reference TRBV7-9 and TRBJ2-7, is DTGVSQNPRHKITKRGQNVTFRCDPISEHNRLYWYRQTLGQGPEFLTYFQNEAQLEKSRLLSDRFSAERPKGSFSTLEIQRTEQGDSAMYLCASSSGSHEQYFGPGTRLTVT.